The clone carrying this T cell receptor (beta chain) has only a few counts. The record originates from a study of T-cell memory formation after mild COVID-19. TCRdb re-called the 5' RACE reads with MiXCR, one entry per CDR3 protein. The data contain 350,000 to 550,000 distinct CDR3 sequences, roughly 18% of them seen just once; the ten biggest clones take up roughly 21%. The CDR3 contains 11 residues. V lost 4 bases to trimming and J lost 12 bases, with 12 bases between them. Germline assignment: CDR1 SEHNR and CDR2 FQNEAQ (reference sequence). Material for sequencing was PBMCs or a T cell subset sorted from them (not recorded which). This receptor was taken from a man between 18 and 35 years old who had mild COVID-19 (a few samples of this study predate the infection). Cell type and time point are not known. This chain connects TRBV7-9 to TRBJ1-1; D is possibly TRBD1 (6 bases). Written as DNA, the CDR3 is TGTGCCAGCAGCTACATAGGACAGACTTTCTTT. It yields the protein CASSYIGQTFF.